This T cell receptor beta chain was retrieved from a study of blood T cell repertoires in COVID-19. Study details: Samples representing acute and convalescent COVID-19 were sourced from the United States, Italy and Spain.

Trimming cost V 5 bases and J 0 bases, with 10 bases left between them. Germline lookup yields CDR1 SEHNR and CDR2 FQNEAQ (reference sequence). This CDR3 region has 14 residues. Only in-frame clones appear in the TCRdb table, and some are missing; sequencing was by immunoSEQ multiplex PCR. Here the sample spans about 150,000 clones, 84% being singletons. This clone has just a few counts. The TCR comes from a human donor in a cohort sampled during active COVID-19. The J gene is TRBJ1-1, the V gene TRBV7-9; D not certain. Sequenced input: peripheral blood. CDR3 sequence (DNA): TGTGCCAGCAGCCCCTACGTTATGAACACTGAAGCTTTCTTT. Its protein is CASSPYVMNTEAFF.